This T cell receptor (beta chain) came from a study of shared clonotypes between healthy human individuals. CDR1 is SGHVS, CDR2 FNYEAQ, per germline. The CDR3 totals 16 residues. J was trimmed by 8 bases and V by 3 bases; bases with no gene match: 8. Note on this clone: Its specificity is not known.

Study-level findings and limits: Exclusively blood specimens were collected; tissue repertoires likely differ.

Replicate PCRs were loaded with approximately 310 ng DNA from unsorted PBMC, about 30,000 T cell genomes. Method: immunoSEQ multiplex PCR; TCRdb's copy keeps in-frame clones and lacks some. The sample consists of 470,000 or so clones, around 85% of them appearing once. This TCR came from a woman aged 35 to 49 in good health. Some clones in this sample may be carry-over from other donors' samples. The chain couples TRBV7-6 to TRBJ2-3; TRBD2 matches 13 bases. The material sequenced was PBMCs. The CDR3 region has the DNA TGTGCCAGCAGCTTCACTAGCGGGAGGGCCCCTAGTACGCAGTATTTT. This codes for CASSFTSGRAPSTQYF.